This passage covers 24 T cell receptor beta chains from one sample sequenced in a study of T-cell reconstitution after alpha-beta-depleted transplantation in children. As it was prepared, the TCRbeta library received unique molecular identifiers. TCRdb passed the PCR reads through MiXCR, listing each CDR3 protein once. The table records about 440,000 distinct CDR3 sequences, roughly two fifths of them present only once. Specimen: PBMCs, collected before TCRalphabeta/CD19-depleted stem cell transplant. The receptors were sampled from a girl aged 2 to 9 with aplastic anemia, due to receive a stem cell transplant.

This clonotype appeared many times. The chain employs TRBV29-1 and TRBJ2-7; D uncertain. Trimming took 6 bases from V and 0 from J, leaving 9 bases between them. Looked up from germline, CDR1 is SQVTM and CDR2 is ANQGSEA. There are 12 residues in the CDR3. The CDR3 DNA reads as TGCAGCGTCAATGGAGCCTCCTACGAGCAGTACTTC. Its protein is CSVNGASYEQYF.

The chain joins TRBV21-1 to TRBJ1-6. TRBV21-1 is annotated as a pseudogene. This CDR3 comprises 15 residues. The CDR3 protein is CASTYGRASASPLHF. CDR3 nucleotides: TGTGCCAGCACCTACGGGAGAGCAAGTGCCTCACCCCTCCACTTT.

The rearrangement links TRBV27 to TRBJ1-1; tentative D call: TRBD1 (5 bases). V dropped 6 bases and J dropped 3 bases, with 8 bases sitting between them. The CDR3 totals 12 residues. Looked up from germline, CDR1 is MNHEY and CDR2 is SMNVEV (reference sequence). The CDR3 sequence is CASRGGYTEAFF. The CDR3 bases are TGTGCCAGCAGGGGGGGGTACACTGAAGCTTTCTTT.

This chain links TRBV7-9 with TRBJ2-3; D call uncertain. Germline CDR1 reads SEHNR; CDR2 reads FQNEAQ (reference sequence). This CDR3 has 15 amino acids. V was clipped by 3 bases and J by 3 bases, with 13 bases between them. This chain's CDR3 is CASSLGYPITDTQYF. The CDR3, as DNA: TGTGCCAGCAGCTTGGGGTACCCCATTACAGATACGCAGTATTTT.

The chain has TRBV5-1 and TRBJ1-2; no definite D call. V dropped 4 bases and J dropped 0 bases, with 13 bases sitting between them. CDR1 is SGHRS, CDR2 YFSETQ, per germline. CDR3 length: 15 residues. Written as DNA, the CDR3 is TGCGCCAGCAGCCCTGCTTCAGGTACTAACTATGGCTACACCTTC. It specifies CASSPASGTNYGYTF.

This chain connects TRBV18 to TRBJ2-3, with D possibly TRBD1 on 5 matching bases. This CDR3 contains 13 residues. Germline V CDR1 and CDR2: KGHSH, LQKENI. V was pared by 3 bases and J by 4 bases, with 8 bases between. The chain's CDR3 is CASSPSTADTQYF. For the CDR3, the DNA is TGTGCCAGCTCACCCTCGACAGCAGATACGCAGTATTTT.

The table lists this clonotype with a few counts. This chain connects TRBV7-9 to TRBJ2-7; 13 bases agree with TRBD2. V lost 5 bases to trimming and J lost 6 bases; unmatched junction nucleotides: 7. Germline CDR1 and CDR2: SEHNR and FQNEAQ (reference sequence). The CDR3 is made up of 15 amino acids. The CDR3 bases are TGTGCCAGCAGCCGCGGGACTAGCGGGATAGGCGAGCAGTACTTC. It encodes CASSRGTSGIGEQYF.

Note on this clonotype: One end of the junction is discordant with germline, which a read error may explain. The rearrangement uses TRBV27 and TRBJ2-1; D gene ambiguous. This CDR3 has 17 residues. Germline lookup yields CDR1 MNHEY and CDR2 SMNVEV (reference sequence). The CDR3 coding sequence is TGTGCCAGCAGTCTATCGGCCAGCGCCAGCTCCTACATTGAGCAGTTCTTC. Protein: CASSLSASASSYIEQFF.

The J gene is TRBJ2-5, the V gene TRBV9; the D gene is possibly TRBD2 (6 bases). Germline V CDR1 and CDR2: SGDLS, YYNGEE. The CDR3 spans 15 residues. V shed 0 bases and J shed 4 bases, with 13 bases lying between them. CDR3 sequence reads: CASSVDPGAGETQYF. CDR3 coding DNA: TGTGCCAGCAGCGTAGACCCGGGAGCGGGAGAGACCCAGTACTTC.

J is TRBJ2-5 and V is TRBV30, with D hard to call. This CDR3 comprises 13 residues. V was shortened by 8 bases and J by 4 bases, with 17 bases between the two germline ends. Germline V gives CDR1 GTSNPN, CDR2 SVGIG (reference sequence). CDR3 sequence (DNA): TGTGCCGGTTCAAGGACGGAGAGAGAGACCCAGTACTTC. Translating it yields CAGSRTERETQYF.

The gene calls are TRBV29-1 and TRBJ1-3, with D perhaps TRBD1 (6 bases). The CDR3 runs to 16 residues. CDR1 SQVTM and CDR2 ANQGSEA come from the germline V gene. V was shortened by 5 bases and J by 0 bases, with 17 bases between the two germline ends. CDR3 residues: CSVRNYREGSGNTIYF. In DNA, the CDR3 is TGCAGCGTTCGGAACTACAGGGAGGGCTCTGGAAACACCATATATTTT.

The chain is built from TRBV27 and TRBJ2-1; D uncertain. Germline V gene lookup returns CDR1 MNHEY and CDR2 SMNVEV (reference sequence). CDR3 length: 15 residues. Trimming took off 0 bases at V and 7 bases at J, with 13 bases between the two ends. The CDR3 reads CASSLSHSSGNEQFF. The CDR3 coding sequence is TGTGCCAGCAGTTTATCTCACAGTTCTGGGAATGAGCAGTTCTTC.

The J gene is TRBJ1-2, the V gene TRBV4-3, with a tentative D call TRBD1 (6 bases). This CDR3 has 17 amino acids. CDR1 and CDR2 (germline): LGHNA, YSLEER. The V and J ends lost 3 bases and 8 bases respectively, with 25 bases between them. DNA of the CDR3: TGCGCCAGCAGCCATCGAACAACAGGGCCCCCCGGCGGAGGCTACACCTTC. Translation gives CASSHRTTGPPGGGYTF.

This chain joins TRBV18 and TRBJ2-6; perhaps TRBD1 as D (5 bases). This CDR3 contains 15 residues. The ends were cut back, 5 bases at V and 6 bases at J, with 14 bases in the middle. Germline V CDR1 and CDR2: KGHSH, LQKENI. CDR3 protein: CASSAQAAEANVLTF. The DNA of the CDR3 is TGTGCCAGCTCAGCACAGGCTGCTGAGGCCAACGTCCTGACTTTC. The whole variable domain, remainder taken from reference TRBV18 and TRBJ2-6, is NAGVMQNPRHLVRRRGQEARLRCSPMKGHSHVYWYRQLPEEGLKFMVYLQKENIIDESGMPKERFSAEFPKEGPSILRIQQVVRGDSAAYFCASSAQAAEANVLTFGAGSRLTVL.

The genes are TRBV7-6 and TRBJ2-1, with TRBD2 matching 10 bases. The CDR3 is 23 residues long. Germline V gives CDR1 SGHVS, CDR2 FNYEAQ. V dropped 0 bases and J dropped 1; count of bases not matched to a gene: 21. The CDR3 nucleotides read TGTGCCAGCAGCTTAGCGCAGCCGCTGCGGGGCTCGACTAGCGGGTATTCCTACAATGAGCAGTTCTTC. As protein: CASSLAQPLRGSTSGYSYNEQFF.

This clonotype was counted only a few times. The chain uses TRBV5-5 and TRBJ2-1; 9 bases are a match to TRBD1. The CDR3 is made up of 13 amino acids. The V gene end was trimmed by 8 bases and the J gene end by 12 bases; junction bases not matched to a gene: 12. CDR1 is SGHKS, CDR2 YYEKEE, per germline (reference sequence). The CDR3 coding sequence is TGTGCCAGTCTTCTGGGACAGGGAGGGGCGCAGTTCTTC. Amino acid sequence: CASLLGQGGAQFF.

Ten or more counts support this clonotype. The V gene is TRBV11-1, the J gene TRBJ1-1, with TRBD1 identical over 9 bases. The ends lost 10 bases at V and 0 bases at J; junction bases unmatched: 18. This CDR3 contains 18 residues. The V gene's germline CDR1 is SGHAT and CDR2 FQDESV (reference sequence). The CDR3 nucleotides read TGTGCCACAGGGCAGAGGCGGGACAGGGACCCCTTGAACACTGAAGCTTTCTTT. This translates into CATGQRRDRDPLNTEAFF.

The CDR3 DNA sequence: TGCGCCACCTCAGAAGGATACCGGCTCAATCAGCCCCAGCATTTT. Its protein product is CATSEGYRLNQPQHF. This sequence joins TRBV23-1 and TRBJ1-5; no firm D call. Being an ORF, TRBV23-1 has a function that is uncertain. The CDR3 runs to 15 residues. The ends were cut back, 10 bases at V and 3 bases at J, with 19 bases in the middle.

This clonotype was seen only once. V gene TRBV7-3 combines with J gene TRBJ2-3; TRBD2 aligns across 15 bases. Trimming took 5 bases from V and 0 from J; bases not matched to a gene: 6. Germline CDR1 is SGHTA and CDR2 is FQGTGA. The CDR3 runs 18 residues. The CDR3 DNA is TGTGCCAGCAGCCTTGGGACTAGCGGGGGGCTTAGCACAGATACGCAGTATTTT. This translates into CASSLGTSGGLSTDTQYF.

This clonotype was recorded a few times. The rearrangement uses TRBV7-9 and TRBJ2-7; possible D gene TRBD2, 5 bases. Germline CDR1 and CDR2: SEHNR and FQNEAQ (reference sequence). The CDR3 totals 15 residues. Trimming left V 0 bases short and J 2 bases short, with 11 bases between. As DNA, the CDR3 is TGTGCCAGCAGCTTAGCCGGTACGGGGACCTACGAGCAGTACTTC. Translating it yields CASSLAGTGTYEQYF.

The V call is TRBV10-3, the J call TRBJ2-3; D possibly corresponds to TRBD2 (7 bases). The V and J ends lost 3 bases and 4 bases respectively, with 17 bases between them. The CDR3 runs to 16 residues. Per germline, CDR1 ENHRY and CDR2 SYGVKD. DNA of the CDR3: TGTGCCATCAGTGATAGAGGGGGGGGCGCAGCAGATACGCAGTATTTT. It translates to CAISDRGGGAADTQYF.

The rearrangement links TRBV29-1 to TRBJ2-2, with D possibly being TRBD1 (5 bases). Germline CDR1 SQVTM, CDR2 ANQGSEA. The CDR3 has 13 amino acids. V lost 6 bases and J lost 7, with 15 bases in between. CDR3 loop: CSVTGSPVGELFF. DNA for the CDR3: TGCAGCGTCACAGGATCCCCGGTCGGGGAGCTGTTTTTT.

The chain employs TRBV11-1 and TRBJ2-2; possibly TRBD2 for D (6 bases). Germline V CDR1 and CDR2: SGHAT, FQDESV (reference sequence). This CDR3 comprises 16 residues. V lost 3 bases and J lost 0, with 11 bases in between. CDR3 region: CASSFFGTPNTGELFF. For the CDR3, the DNA is TGTGCCAGCAGCTTTTTCGGGACTCCGAACACCGGGGAGCTGTTTTTT. The whole variable domain, remainder taken from reference TRBV11-1 and TRBJ2-2, is EAEVAQSPRYKITEKSQAVAFWCDPISGHATLYWYRQILGQGPELLVQFQDESVVDDSQLPKDRFSAERLKGVDSTLKIQPAELGDSAMYLCASSFFGTPNTGELFFGEGSRLTVL.

This chain joins TRBV4-2 and TRBJ2-3, with D tentatively TRBD2 (6 bases). This CDR3 has 17 residues. Germline V gene lookup returns CDR1 LGHNA and CDR2 YNFKEQ. Trimming cost V 0 bases and J 2 bases, with 15 bases left between them. CDR3 sequence (DNA): TGTGCCAGCAGCCAAGAACGGGGGAGTCCTTCCACAGATACGCAGTATTTT. This translates into CASSQERGSPSTDTQYF.